The 19 T cell receptor beta chains below were found in one sample sequenced in a study of shared clonotypes between healthy human individuals. Only in-frame clones appear in the TCRdb table, and some are missing; sequencing was by immunoSEQ multiplex PCR. This table holds about 730,000 clones, roughly two thirds found once. The specimen sequenced was memory CD4+ T cells sorted from blood. Subset given: CD45RA-negative fraction. These receptors were obtained from a woman in her twenties or thirties in good health.

V is TRBV6-1 and J is TRBJ2-7, with a possible D match to TRBD2 (6 bases). Trimming took 8 bases from V and 5 from J, leaving 16 bases between them. The CDR3 length is 13 residues. Germline V CDR1 and CDR2: MNHNS, SASEGT. CDR3 loop: CASLTRSPHEQYF. The CDR3 nucleotides are TGTGCCAGCCTGACTAGGAGTCCCCACGAGCAGTACTTC.

The V gene is TRBV7-2, the J gene TRBJ2-3, with D maybe TRBD1 (6 bases). CDR1 and CDR2 (germline): SGHTA, FQGNSA. The CDR3 has 15 residues. V was cut by 5 bases and J by 7 bases, with 19 bases left in between. The CDR3: CASSPTPHRDNTQYF. The CDR3 DNA follows: TGTGCCAGCAGCCCCACCCCCCACAGGGATAATACGCAGTATTTT.

This chain uses TRBV19 with TRBJ1-1, with D possibly TRBD1 on 6 matching bases. CDR3 size: 13 residues. V shed 4 bases and J shed 8 bases, with 14 bases lying between them. Germline V gene sequence: CDR1 LNHDA, CDR2 SQIVND (reference sequence). This CDR3 is CASSTAAGTEAFF. The CDR3 nucleotides are TGTGCCAGTAGTACCGCAGCCGGGACAGAAGCTTTCTTT.

A few counts support this clone. V and J are TRBV6-6 and TRBJ1-6; D gene ambiguous. V lost 5 bases and J lost 14, with 13 bases in between. CDR3 size: 12 residues. Germline V gene sequence: CDR1 MNHNY, CDR2 SVGAGI (reference sequence). DNA of the CDR3: TGTGCCAGCAGTCAATCATGGGGATCCCTCCACTTT. This sequence encodes CASSQSWGSLHF.

The chain couples TRBV2 to TRBJ1-1; D uncertain. The CDR3 is 10 amino acids. Germline V CDR1 and CDR2: SNHLY, FYNNEI. Trimming stripped 8 bases from V and 11 bases from J, with 12 bases between. For the CDR3, the DNA is TGTGCCAGCGAGCAGTTGGGGGCTTTCTTT. Amino acid sequence: CASEQLGAFF. The whole variable domain, remainder taken from reference TRBV2 and TRBJ1-1, is EPEVTQTPSHQVTQMGQEVILRCVPISNHLYFYWYRQILGQKVEFLVSFYNNEISEKSEIFDDQFSVERPDGSNFTLKIRSTKLEDSAMYFCASEQLGAFFGQGTRLTVV.

This chain connects TRBV28 to TRBJ2-6; tentatively, D is TRBD1 (5 bases). From germline, CDR1 is MDHEN and CDR2 SYDVKM. This CDR3 is 14 amino acids long. The V end was cut by 3 bases, the J end by 4 bases, with 7 bases between. The CDR3: CASSLNRGANVLTF. The CDR3 region has the DNA TGTGCCAGCAGTTTGAACAGGGGGGCCAACGTCCTGACTTTC.

This clone has only a few counts. This chain links TRBV28 with TRBJ1-2; 7 bases fit TRBD1. J was trimmed by 1 base and V by 6 bases; bases with no gene match: 14. The CDR3 has 17 residues. In germline, CDR1 is MDHEN, CDR2 SYDVKM. This CDR3 reads CASRDDRDRTLNYGYTF. The CDR3 bases are TGTGCCAGCAGGGATGACAGGGACCGGACCCTTAACTATGGCTACACCTTC.

This clone is a singleton in its sample. The chain couples TRBV29-1 to TRBJ2-1; 10 positions match TRBD2. Unmatched junction bases numbered 7, after V lost 1 base and J lost 13 bases. Germline V CDR1 and CDR2: SQVTM, ANQGSEA. The CDR3 has 13 residues. The CDR3 protein is CSVEVELAGAQFF. The CDR3 DNA reads as TGCAGCGTTGAAGTCGAGCTAGCGGGAGCTCAGTTCTTC.

Written as DNA, the CDR3 is TGTGCCAGCAGCTTAAAGGGACAGGGCAGGGACTACTCCTACAATGAGCAGTTCTTC. Protein product: CASSLKGQGRDYSYNEQFF. This chain uses TRBV7-6 with TRBJ2-1; 9 bases align to TRBD1. Germline V gene data show CDR1 as SGHVS and CDR2 as FNYEAQ. The CDR3 totals 19 residues. V lost 2 bases and J lost 0; bases outside the gene matches: 11.

Only a few counts were recorded for this clone. This chain joins TRBV7-2 and TRBJ1-2; D is undetermined. Germline lookup yields CDR1 SGHTA and CDR2 FQGNSA. The germline V and J ends were trimmed by 4 bases and 8 bases, with 11 bases remaining between them. This CDR3 is built from 12 residues. The CDR3 coding sequence is TGTGCCAGCAGCTCCCAAGGGATCGGCTACACCTTC. It is translated as CASSSQGIGYTF.

The rearrangement uses TRBV7-2 and TRBJ2-3, with D hard to call. This CDR3 spans 12 amino acids. V gave up 5 bases and J gave up 10 bases, with 13 bases separating them. The germline gives CDR1 SGHTA, CDR2 FQGNSA. CDR3: CASSARLGAQYF. The CDR3 DNA reads as TGTGCCAGCAGCGCCCGCTTGGGTGCGCAGTATTTT.

The sample holds one count of this clone. This CDR3 is also generated by other DNA sequences in the sample. The rearrangement joins TRBV18 to TRBJ2-1; D might be TRBD2 (5 bases). The CDR3 has 13 amino acids. Trimming cost V 0 bases and J 7 bases, with 7 bases left between them. Germline V gives CDR1 KGHSH, CDR2 LQKENI. In DNA form, the CDR3 reads TGTGCCAGCTCACCACCTTCGGGGAATGAGCAGTTCTTC. Protein product: CASSPPSGNEQFF.

The CDR3: CASSEALSAPNTGELFF. CDR3 nucleotides: TGTGCCAGCAGTGAAGCGCTGTCAGCTCCGAACACCGGGGAGCTGTTTTTT. This rearrangement joins TRBV6-1 to TRBJ2-2; no clear D gene. The ends were cut back, 0 bases at V and 0 bases at J, with 11 bases in the middle. Germline CDR1 is MNHNS and CDR2 is SASEGT. The CDR3 has 17 residues.

The chain links TRBV28 to TRBJ1-5, with 9 positions matching TRBD1. Trimming took 5 bases from V and 6 from J; bases not matched to a gene: 8. Germline V gene lookup returns CDR1 MDHEN and CDR2 SYDVKM. CDR3 length: 15 residues. Here the CDR3 DNA reads TGTGCCAGCAGTGCGGACAGGGGAGGGGCTCAGCCCCAGCATTTT. Encoded protein: CASSADRGGAQPQHF.

This chain links TRBV29-1 with TRBJ2-5; no reliable D call. Between the trimmed V and J ends, which lost 4 bases and 3 bases, there was a span of 6 bases. The CDR3 sequence is 11 residues long. Per germline, CDR1 SQVTM and CDR2 ANQGSEA. CDR3 coding DNA: TGCAGCGTTGGTGAAGAAGAGACCCAGTACTTC. As protein: CSVGEEETQYF. The full variable domain, in which reference TRBV29-1 and TRBJ2-5 provide the parts outside the CDR3, is SAVISQKPSRDICQRGTSLTIQCQVDSQVTMMFWYRQQPGQSLTLIATANQGSEATYESGFVIDKFPISRPNLTFSTLTVSNMSPEDSSIYLCSVGEEETQYFGPGTRLLVL.

This chain uses TRBV27 with TRBJ1-5; perhaps TRBD1 as D (5 bases). V gave up 3 bases and J gave up 4 bases, with 7 bases separating them. The CDR3 sequence is 13 residues long. From germline, CDR1 is MNHEY and CDR2 SMNVEV (reference sequence). The CDR3 sequence: CASSFSGNQPQHF. Written as DNA, the CDR3 is TGTGCCAGCAGTTTTTCAGGGAATCAGCCCCAGCATTTT.

The chain joins TRBV2 to TRBJ2-7, with 8 bases matching TRBD1. Germline trimming cut 4 bases from V and 5 bases from J; bases unmatched to any gene: 4. The CDR3 is 13 residues long. CDR1 is SNHLY and CDR2 is FYNNEI in the germline V gene. The CDR3 reads CASSAETGDEQYF. For the CDR3, the DNA is TGTGCCAGCAGTGCCGAGACAGGGGACGAGCAGTACTTC.

In the case of this clone: A clone one base away is much larger, so this may be a read error. CDR3 nucleotides: TGTGCCAGCAGCTTAGCTGAGAACACTGAAGCTTTCTTT. Encoded protein: CASSLAENTEAFF. The rearrangement links TRBV11-2 to TRBJ1-1; D call uncertain. Germline-derived CDR1 and CDR2 are SGHAT and FQNNGV. The CDR3 runs 13 residues. V was clipped by 1 base and J by 1 base, with 4 bases between them. The variable domain in full, completed from reference TRBV11-2 and TRBJ1-1, reads EAGVAQSPRYKIIEKRQSVAFWCNPISGHATLYWYQQILGQGPKLLIQFQNNGVVDDSQLPKDRFSAERLKGVDSTLKIQPAKLEDSAVYLCASSLAENTEAFFGQGTRLTVV.

The CDR3 reads CASSFSGPYNEQFF. CDR3 bases: TGTGCCAGCAGTTTCAGCGGGCCATACAATGAGCAGTTCTTC. The chain has TRBV25-1 and TRBJ2-1, with a tentative D call TRBD2 (6 bases). This CDR3 comprises 14 residues. Trimming cost V 5 bases and J 4 bases, with 12 bases left between them. Germline loops: CDR1 MGHDK, CDR2 SYGVNS.